This T cell receptor beta chain emerged from a study of identifying expanded T cells in peripheral blood. The CDR3 loop spans 9 amino acids. V shed 10 bases, J shed 11 bases, and the junction held 3 bases outside the gene matches. Generated by immunoSEQ multiplex PCR, the TCRdb table keeps only in-frame clones and is missing some. This sample carries some 75,000 clones, almost 90% of them seen once, and the ten largest clones take over 2.5%. Material: blood. This clonotype was obtained from a person aged 18 to 75 in good health. This chain uses TRBV23-1 with TRBJ2-3, with 7 bases matching TRBD2. TRBV23-1 is identified as an open reading frame with a role that is uncertain. The CDR3: CATPGGQYF. In DNA form, the CDR3 reads TGCGCCACCCCGGGGGGGCAGTATTTT.